What follows is one T cell receptor (beta chain) and its context. The sample originates from a study of Graves' ophthalmopathy and Graves' hyperthyroidism. Study-level background: Ophthalmopathy absent within 18 months of follow-up marked hyperthyroidism as stable.

This CDR3 has 14 amino acids. V lost 0 bases to trimming and J lost 5 bases, with 12 bases between them. From germline, CDR1 is SGHNT and CDR2 YYREEE (reference sequence). RNA transcripts provided the template for amplifying TCR beta CDR3 regions. An initial RT-PCR round employing HTBI primers preceded a second-round multiplex PCR. TCRdb processed the multiplex PCR reads anew with MiXCR; each CDR3 protein has one entry. Seen here are around 1,200,000 distinct CDR3 sequences, about two fifths observed once, and the top ten hold over 8.5%. The gene calls are TRBV5-4 and TRBJ2-7, with unresolved D. The sequencing sample was made of peripheral blood or thyroid tissue (not recorded which). The source is an adult man with Graves' hyperthyroidism. CDR3 region: CASSLASSHHEQYF. The CDR3 DNA sequence: TGTGCCAGCAGCTTGGCAAGCAGTCACCACGAGCAGTACTTC.